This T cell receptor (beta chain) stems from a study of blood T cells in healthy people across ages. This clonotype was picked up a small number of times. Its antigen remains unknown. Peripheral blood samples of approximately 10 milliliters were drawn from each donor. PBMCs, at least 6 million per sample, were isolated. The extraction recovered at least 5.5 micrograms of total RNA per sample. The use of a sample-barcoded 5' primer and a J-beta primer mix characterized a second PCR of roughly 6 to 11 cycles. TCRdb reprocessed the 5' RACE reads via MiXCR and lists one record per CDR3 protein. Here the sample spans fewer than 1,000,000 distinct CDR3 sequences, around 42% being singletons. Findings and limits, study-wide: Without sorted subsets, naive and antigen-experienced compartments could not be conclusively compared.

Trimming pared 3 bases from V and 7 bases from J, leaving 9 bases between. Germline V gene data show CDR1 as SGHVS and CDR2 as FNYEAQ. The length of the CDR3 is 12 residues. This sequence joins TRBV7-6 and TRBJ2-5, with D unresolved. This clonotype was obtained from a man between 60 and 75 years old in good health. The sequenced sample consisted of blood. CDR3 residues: CASSFGGGTQYF. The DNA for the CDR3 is TGTGCCAGCAGCTTTGGCGGCGGGACCCAGTACTTC.